The 25 T cell receptor beta chains presented below share a single source sample, sequenced in a study of blood T cell repertoires in COVID-19. The method was immunoSEQ multiplex PCR; TCRdb's version includes in-frame clones alone and lacks a portion of them. The table shows 50,000 to 75,000 clones, with about four fifths occurring only once. Sequenced: peripheral blood. Receptors were obtained from a woman older than 75 with active or convalescent COVID-19.

The genes are TRBV28 and TRBJ1-1; D is undetermined. This CDR3 has 13 residues. Trimming pared 6 bases from V and 1 base from J, leaving 9 bases between. Looked up from germline, CDR1 is MDHEN and CDR2 is SYDVKM. CDR3 nucleotide sequence: TGTGCCAGCAGCACAAACACGAACACTGAAGCTTTCTTT. It codes for CASSTNTNTEAFF.

This chain uses TRBV4-2 with TRBJ1-2; weak D call: TRBD1 (6 bases). Germline V gene lookup returns CDR1 LGHNA and CDR2 YNFKEQ. The V end was cut by 3 bases, the J end by 5 bases, with 16 bases between. The CDR3 is made up of 15 amino acids. The CDR3 region has the DNA TGTGCCAGCAGCCAGGGGGGGGCAAACAAATATGGCTACACCTTC. It encodes CASSQGGANKYGYTF.

This sequence joins TRBV24-1 and TRBJ2-1; 7 bases are a match to TRBD2. The CDR3 sequence is 17 residues long. Trimming took 0 bases from V and 0 from J; bases not matched to a gene: 4. Per germline, CDR1 KGHDR and CDR2 SFDVKD. Here the CDR3 reads CATSDLQSGDSYNEQFF. The DNA of the CDR3 is TGTGCCACCAGTGATTTGCAGAGCGGGGACTCCTACAATGAGCAGTTCTTC.

This clone occurred a few times. This chain links TRBV4-3 with TRBJ2-5; 11 positions match TRBD1. The CDR3 loop spans 14 amino acids. Germline V gene data show CDR1 as LGHNA and CDR2 as YSLEER. V shed 4 bases, J shed 5 bases, and the junction held 3 bases outside the gene matches. The CDR3 protein is CASSPGTGGETQYF. CDR3 in DNA: TGCGCCAGCAGCCCCGGGACAGGGGGGGAGACCCAGTACTTC.

This clone was observed a single time. This chain joins TRBV11-2 and TRBJ2-7, with a weak D call TRBD1 (5 bases). Germline loops: CDR1 SGHAT, CDR2 FQNNGV. This CDR3 is built from 12 residues. Trimming removed 1 base at V and 5 bases at J, with 6 bases between. The CDR3: CASSLGGHEQYF. The CDR3 bases are TGTGCCAGCAGCTTAGGGGGCCACGAGCAGTACTTC.

This sequence joins TRBV27 and TRBJ1-1; D is ambiguous. There are 11 residues in the CDR3. Germline assignment: CDR1 MNHEY and CDR2 SMNVEV (reference sequence). The V end lost 6 bases, the J end lost 11 bases, and 13 bases lay between the germline ends. As DNA, the CDR3 is TGTGCCAGCAGGGATATTGGAGGGGCTTTCTTT. It encodes CASRDIGGAFF.

The V gene is TRBV3-1 (or the pseudogene TRBV3-2), the J gene TRBJ2-2; 8 bases agree with TRBD2. The CDR3 contains 16 residues. V was clipped by 8 bases and J by 4 bases; unmatched bases: 12. CDR1 and CDR2 from the germline V gene are LGHDT and YNNKEL (reference sequence). CDR3 in amino acids: CASVGLGGGSTGELFF. The CDR3 nucleotides read TGTGCCAGCGTGGGACTAGGAGGGGGGAGCACCGGGGAGCTGTTTTTT.

The chain has TRBV10-1 and TRBJ2-7; possible D gene TRBD2, 7 bases. The CDR3 totals 14 residues. From germline, CDR1 is WNHNN and CDR2 SYGVQD (reference sequence). V lost 0 bases to trimming and J lost 7 bases, with 13 bases between them. CDR3 bases: TGCGCCAGCAGTGAGTCGGGGGGGCTGGAGGAGCAGTACTTC. As protein: CASSESGGLEEQYF.

This clone was picked up one time. The genes are TRBV6-6 and TRBJ1-3; perhaps TRBD1 as D (5 bases). The CDR3 loop spans 16 amino acids. V lost 5 bases to trimming and J lost 0 bases, with 14 bases between them. Germline-derived CDR1 and CDR2 are MNHNY and SVGAGI (reference sequence). CDR3 protein: CASSQEGTTSGNTIYF. CDR3 DNA: TGTGCCAGCAGTCAGGAAGGGACTACCTCTGGAAACACCATATATTTT.

The chain links TRBV19 to TRBJ1-1; D perhaps matches TRBD1 (5 bases). CDR1 and CDR2 (germline): LNHDA, SQIVND (reference sequence). V dropped 0 bases and J dropped 1 base, with 9 bases sitting between them. The CDR3 extends over 15 amino acids. CDR3 sequence: CASSIDDRSNTEAFF. CDR3 bases: TGTGCCAGTAGTATAGATGACAGATCGAACACTGAAGCTTTCTTT.

The rearrangement joins TRBV18 to TRBJ2-7; D uncertain. Trimming removed 0 bases from V and 0 bases from J, with 12 bases in between. Germline V lookup: CDR1 KGHSH, CDR2 LQKENI. The CDR3 is made up of 16 amino acids. CDR3 sequence: CASSPPMSDSSYEQYF. CDR3 nucleotide sequence: TGTGCCAGCTCACCACCGATGAGTGACTCCTCCTACGAGCAGTACTTC.

CDR3 region: CASSLIPGEVHEQFF. The CDR3 DNA reads TGTGCCAGCAGCTTAATCCCCGGGGAGGTCCATGAGCAGTTCTTC. The rearrangement joins TRBV7-3 to TRBJ2-1; weak D call: TRBD2 (6 bases). V lost 1 base to trimming and J lost 8 bases, with 15 bases between them. CDR3 size: 15 residues. Per the germline V gene, CDR1 is SGHTA and CDR2 is FQGTGA.

The rearrangement uses TRBV4-1 and TRBJ1-1; D ambiguous. The V end lost 6 bases, the J end lost 4 bases, and 12 bases lay between the germline ends. The CDR3 sequence is 13 residues long. Germline CDR1 is MGHRA and CDR2 is YSYEKL. CDR3 in amino acids: CASRPPGGTEAFF. CDR3 DNA sequence: TGCGCCAGCAGGCCCCCCGGAGGCACTGAAGCTTTCTTT.

This clone showed up just a few times. The rearrangement uses TRBV4-3 and TRBJ1-4; 8 bases match TRBD1. V lost 0 bases to trimming and J lost 8 bases; unmatched junction nucleotides: 8. Germline lookup yields CDR1 LGHNA and CDR2 YSLEER. The CDR3 contains 16 residues. CDR3 sequence (DNA): TGCGCCAGCAGCCAAGATGAAAACAGGGGGAGGGAAAAACTGTTTTTT. It yields the protein CASSQDENRGREKLFF.

The V gene is TRBV4-1, the J gene TRBJ2-3; no reliable D call. The germline V gene encodes CDR1 MGHRA and CDR2 YSYEKL. The CDR3 has 12 amino acids. The V gene lost 1 base and the J gene lost 6 bases, with 5 bases spanning the gap. Here the CDR3 reads CASSQVFDTQYF. In nucleotides, the CDR3 is TGCGCCAGCAGCCAAGTATTTGATACGCAGTATTTT.

On this clone itself: This sample also contains other DNA sequences that code for the same CDR3. V usage is TRBV5-1 and J usage is TRBJ1-1; D is possibly TRBD1 (6 bases). Looked up from germline, CDR1 is SGHRS and CDR2 is YFSETQ. The CDR3 has 15 amino acids. With 0 bases removed from V and 0 bases from J, the gap between germline ends came to 9 bases. CDR3 nucleotide sequence: TGCGCCAGCAGCTTGGATGGACAGCTGAACACTGAAGCTTTCTTT. It yields the protein CASSLDGQLNTEAFF.

In regard to this clone: One end of the junction does not line up with germline, which may come from a read error. The V and J genes are TRBV5-1 and TRBJ2-2, with a weak D call TRBD1 (6 bases). Germline V gene data show CDR1 as SGHRS and CDR2 as YFSETQ. CDR3 size: 15 residues. In DNA form, the CDR3 reads TGCGCCAGCAGTTTGGAGACAGGCCGCACCGGGGAGCTGTTTTTT. Translated, it gives CASSLETGRTGELFF. Variable domain in full (rest from reference TRBV5-1 and TRBJ2-2): KAGVTQTPRYLIKTRGQQVTLSCSPISGHRSVSWYQQTPGQGLQFLFEYFSETQRNKGNFPGRFSGRQFSNSRSEMNVSTLELGDSALYLCASSLETGRTGELFFGEGSRLTVL.

V and J are TRBV5-5 and TRBJ1-4, with a weak D call TRBD1 (6 bases). The germline V gene has CDR1 SGHKS and CDR2 YYEKEE (reference sequence). The CDR3 has 14 amino acids. The V gene lost 0 bases and the J gene lost 8 bases, with 11 bases spanning the gap. CDR3 residues: CASSLDRAGEKLFF. Written as DNA, the CDR3 is TGTGCCAGCAGCTTGGACAGGGCTGGGGAAAAACTGTTTTTT.

This chain uses TRBV4-3 with TRBJ2-3, with D tentatively TRBD2 (6 bases). CDR1 is LGHNA, CDR2 YSLEER, per germline. V shed 3 bases and J shed 0 bases, with 10 bases lying between them. CDR3 size: 15 residues. The CDR3 sequence: CASSQSTRSTDTQYF. CDR3 DNA sequence: TGCGCCAGCAGCCAGTCGACTAGGAGCACAGATACGCAGTATTTT.

V and J are TRBV7-2 and TRBJ1-1; TRBD1 agrees at 11 bases. V lost 5 bases to trimming and J lost 7 bases; unmatched junction nucleotides: 6. Germline V gene sequence: CDR1 SGHTA, CDR2 FQGNSA. The CDR3 contains 14 residues. Written as DNA, the CDR3 is TGTGCCAGCAGCGGACAGGGGGCTTTTGATGAAGCTTTCTTT. Translation gives CASSGQGAFDEAFF.

This clone was seen many times. V usage is TRBV3-1 (or the pseudogene TRBV3-2) and J usage is TRBJ2-7, with D possibly being TRBD2 (6 bases). The CDR3 length is 13 residues. Germline V CDR1 and CDR2: LGHDT, YNNKEL (reference sequence). The V and J ends lost 1 base and 9 bases respectively, with 13 bases between them. In nucleotides, the CDR3 is TGTGCCAGCAGCCAAGGAGGAGGGTGGGTGCAGTACTTC. Translating it yields CASSQGGGWVQYF.

In the case of this clone: The sample carries other DNA sequences with the same CDR3. The V call is TRBV5-6, the J call TRBJ1-2, with 9 bases identical to TRBD1. V dropped 3 bases and J dropped 2; count of bases not matched to a gene: 2. This CDR3 contains 14 residues. Germline loops: CDR1 SGHDT, CDR2 YYEEEE. The CDR3 reads CASSSGQGNYGYTF. In DNA, the CDR3 is TGTGCCAGCAGCTCGGGACAGGGAAACTATGGCTACACCTTC.

J is TRBJ2-2 and V is TRBV2; 13 bases map to TRBD2. With 6 bases clipped from V and 7 bases from J, the junction kept 11 bases outside the gene matches. Germline CDR1 reads SNHLY; CDR2 reads FYNNEI. There are 17 residues in the CDR3. The CDR3 protein is CASSPGLAGSTSGELFF. In DNA form, the CDR3 reads TGTGCCAGCAGCCCGGGACTAGCGGGATCTACGAGCGGGGAGCTGTTTTTT.

This rearrangement joins TRBV19 to TRBJ2-7, with D maybe TRBD1 (6 bases). The germline V gene has CDR1 LNHDA and CDR2 SQIVND (reference sequence). This CDR3 contains 15 residues. With 6 bases removed from V and 0 bases from J, the gap between germline ends came to 15 bases. CDR3 sequence (DNA): TGTGCCAGTAGCTCGGGGCAGGGGAGCTCCTACGAGCAGTACTTC. As protein: CASSSGQGSSYEQYF.

The chain recombines TRBV21-1 with TRBJ1-1. TRBV21-1 is a known pseudogene. This CDR3 is 17 amino acids long. The CDR3 nucleotides read TGTGCCAGCAGCCCCGGTCCCCTAGGCCGCAGGAACACTGAAGCTTTCTTT. This sequence encodes CASSPGPLGRRNTEAFF.